This T cell receptor (beta chain) emerged from a study of tumor T cells in aggressive B-cell lymphoma. The assay was immunoSEQ multiplex PCR, and TCRdb's table has in-frame clones only and misses some. The table has 7,000 to 9,500 clones, approximately 85% seen once. This clone has just a few counts. CDR1 SGDLS and CDR2 YYNGEE come from the germline V gene. V gave up 0 bases and J gave up 2 bases, with 6 bases separating them. The CDR3 covers 14 residues. The sequenced material came from tumor tissue. This sequence was found in an adult with diffuse large B cell lymphoma. V usage is TRBV9 and J usage is TRBJ1-3; D remains ambiguous. As DNA, the CDR3 is TGTGCCAGCAGCGTAGGAGGAGCTGGAAACACCATATATTTT. Protein product: CASSVGGAGNTIYF.